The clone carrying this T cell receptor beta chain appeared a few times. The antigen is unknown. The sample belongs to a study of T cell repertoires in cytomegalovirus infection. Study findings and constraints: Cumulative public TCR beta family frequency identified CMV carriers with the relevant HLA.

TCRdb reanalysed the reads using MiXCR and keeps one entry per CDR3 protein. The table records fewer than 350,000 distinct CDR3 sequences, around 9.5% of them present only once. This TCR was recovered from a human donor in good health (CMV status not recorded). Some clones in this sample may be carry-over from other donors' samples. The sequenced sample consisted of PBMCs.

DNA for the CDR3: TGTGCCAGCAGTCCCCGATGGTTGCAGGGTGTGGAGACCCAGTACTTC. Translating gives CASSPRWLQGVETQYF. J is TRBJ2-5 and V is TRBV27, with D possibly matching TRBD1 (5 bases). CDR3 length: 16 amino acids. Germline-derived CDR1 and CDR2 are MNHEY and SMNVEV (reference sequence). The V gene lost 5 bases and the J gene lost 5 bases, with 21 bases spanning the gap.